This passage covers 7 T cell receptor beta chains from one sample sequenced in a study of blood T cell repertoires in COVID-19. Clones were sequenced by immunoSEQ multiplex PCR, and TCRdb holds only the in-frame ones, with some missing. This sample carries tens of thousands of clones, approximately 86% of them seen once, and the ten largest clones take approximately 5.1%. The sample was peripheral blood. The receptor set was obtained from a woman over 75 with acute or convalescent COVID-19.

The chain employs TRBV6-5 and TRBJ1-4; weak D call: TRBD1 (5 bases). This CDR3 region has 14 residues. V lost 6 bases and J 8 bases, leaving 16 bases between the germline ends. Germline CDR1 and CDR2: MNHEY and SVGAGI. DNA for the CDR3: TGTGCCAGCAGAGCGGGACGGATGGGGGAAAAACTGTTTTTT. Its translation is CASRAGRMGEKLFF.

The rearrangement joins TRBV5-1 to TRBJ2-7; 7 bases are shared with TRBD2. Germline V gene sequence: CDR1 SGHRS, CDR2 YFSETQ. The trim removed 7 bases at V and 0 bases at J, leaving 7 bases unmatched. The CDR3 totals 14 residues. The CDR3 loop reads CASREGGSSYEQYF. CDR3 DNA: TGCGCCAGCCGAGAGGGCGGGAGCTCCTACGAGCAGTACTTC.

This rearrangement joins TRBV27 to TRBJ1-6; D may be TRBD1 (6 bases). The CDR3 consists of 15 residues. Trimming pared 5 bases from V and 10 bases from J, leaving 18 bases between. Germline V CDR1 and CDR2: MNHEY, SMNVEV (reference sequence). CDR3 nucleotides: TGTGCCAGCAGTCTAACCTCGACAGGCAACTCACCCCTCCACTTT. This codes for CASSLTSTGNSPLHF.

The chain links TRBV5-4 to TRBJ2-5; 12 bases are shared with TRBD1. The CDR3 length is 17 residues. V was pared by 2 bases and J by 5 bases, with 10 bases of the junction left unmatched. Germline CDR1 reads SGHNT; CDR2 reads YYREEE (reference sequence). CDR3 in DNA: TGTGCCAGCAGCTTAAACCGGGGACAGGGGGCTGGGGAGACCCAGTACTTC. Protein sequence: CASSLNRGQGAGETQYF.

The chain joins TRBV6-6 to TRBJ1-5; 9 bases are shared with TRBD1. This CDR3 spans 16 amino acids. Germline V gene data show CDR1 as MNHNY and CDR2 as SVGAGI (reference sequence). The junction had 9 bases not matched to a gene; V was cut back by 7 bases and J by 2 bases. The DNA of the CDR3 is TGTGCCAGCACCATTGCGACAGGGGGTGGCAATCAGCCCCAGCATTTT. Its translation is CASTIATGGGNQPQHF.

This clone was counted only a few times. The chain uses TRBV18 and TRBJ2-1; 10 nucleotides match TRBD1. There are 17 residues in the CDR3. The V and J ends lost 6 bases and 2 bases, in that order; junction bases with no gene match: 10. The germline V gene encodes CDR1 KGHSH and CDR2 LQKENI. The CDR3 here is CASSPDRGQATYNEQFF. In nucleotides, the CDR3 is TGTGCCAGCTCGCCCGACAGGGGGCAGGCTACCTACAATGAGCAGTTCTTC.

This chain uses TRBV11-2 with TRBJ1-5, with TRBD1 identical over 8 bases. This CDR3 contains 16 residues. CDR1 SGHAT and CDR2 FQNNGV come from the germline V gene. V was pared by 0 bases and J by 6 bases, with 7 bases of the junction left unmatched. The CDR3, as DNA: TGTGCCAGCAGCTTAGATGACAGGGGAGGGGGTCAGCCCCAGCATTTT. Translated, it gives CASSLDDRGGGQPQHF.